A single sample is the source of the 30 T cell receptor beta chains below, sequenced in a study of T cell responses to AZD1222 COVID-19 vaccine. Some clones are missing from TCRdb's copy, which holds only in-frame ones; the method was immunoSEQ multiplex PCR. The sample carries 95,000 to 100,000 clones, about 88% recorded once. This specimen was peripheral blood, taken on day 0 of AZD1222 vaccination. These receptors were taken from an adult in good health.

V gene TRBV6-1 combines with J gene TRBJ2-2, with D possibly TRBD2 on 5 matching bases. Germline CDR1 reads MNHNS; CDR2 reads SASEGT. Trimming left V 3 bases short and J 4 bases short, with 12 bases between. This CDR3 region has 15 residues. CDR3 residues: CASSDQADGTGELFF. In DNA form, the CDR3 reads TGTGCCAGCAGTGATCAAGCGGACGGCACCGGGGAGCTGTTTTTT.

The chain combines TRBV29-1 with TRBJ1-1, with D possibly TRBD1 on 5 matching bases. The CDR3 sequence is 13 residues long. Trimming took off 7 bases at V and 1 base at J, with 13 bases between the two ends. Germline CDR1 reads SQVTM; CDR2 reads ANQGSEA. The CDR3: CSDWGWGNTEAFF. Here the CDR3 DNA reads TGCAGCGACTGGGGGTGGGGGAACACTGAAGCTTTCTTT.

J is TRBJ2-1 and V is TRBV11-1; 9 bases line up with TRBD2. The CDR3 extends over 16 amino acids. Germline CDR1 and CDR2: SGHAT and FQDESV (reference sequence). Unmatched junction bases numbered 12, after V lost 1 base and J lost 11 bases. In DNA form, the CDR3 reads TGTGCCAGCAGCTTAGATCCCCTAGCGGGGAATTCGAAGCAGTTCTTC. This codes for CASSLDPLAGNSKQFF.

The chain joins TRBV10-3 to TRBJ1-5; no firm D call. V gave up 4 bases and J gave up 6 bases, with 13 bases separating them. Germline CDR1 ENHRY, CDR2 SYGVKD. This CDR3 is built from 14 residues. The CDR3 is CAISVTGGVQPQHF. CDR3 DNA sequence: TGTGCCATCAGTGTCACCGGTGGCGTTCAGCCCCAGCATTTT.

The genes are TRBV3-1 (or the pseudogene TRBV3-2) and TRBJ1-5; D not resolved. The germline V gene encodes CDR1 LGHDT and CDR2 YNNKEL (reference sequence). The CDR3 consists of 13 residues. Trimming shortened V by 1 base and J by 7 bases, and 8 bases separated the two germline ends. CDR3 amino acids: CASSQVSGQPQHF. DNA of the CDR3: TGTGCCAGCAGCCAAGTCTCCGGGCAGCCCCAGCATTTT.

This clone was found once. The chain carries TRBV10-3 and TRBJ1-3, with D perhaps matching TRBD1 (6 bases). The V gene's germline CDR1 is ENHRY and CDR2 SYGVKD. V was clipped by 6 bases and J by 2 bases, with 17 bases between them. This CDR3 has 16 amino acids. The CDR3 spells CAIRDPGEGTGNTIYF. CDR3 nucleotide sequence: TGTGCCATCAGAGACCCAGGGGAGGGAACTGGAAACACCATATATTTT.

This sequence joins TRBV28 and TRBJ1-4; the D gene is possibly TRBD1 (5 bases). Trimming shortened V by 2 bases and J by 4 bases, and 14 bases separated the two germline ends. CDR3 length: 16 amino acids. Germline CDR1 and CDR2: MDHEN and SYDVKM. CDR3 amino acids: CASSLTSRGGNEKLFF. The DNA of the CDR3 is TGTGCCAGCAGTTTAACATCTAGGGGTGGTAATGAAAAACTGTTTTTT. Combining the CDR3 with reference TRBV28 and TRBJ1-4 gives the whole variable domain DVKVTQSSRYLVKRTGEKVFLECVQDMDHENMFWYRQDPGLGLRLIYFSYDVKMKEKGDIPEGYSVSREKKERFSLILESASTNQTSMYLCASSLTSRGGNEKLFFGSGTQLSVL.

The rearrangement uses TRBV30 and TRBJ2-7; TRBD2 aligns across 7 bases. Germline assignment: CDR1 GTSNPN and CDR2 SVGIG (reference sequence). Germline trimming cut 2 bases from V and 0 bases from J; bases unmatched to any gene: 4. The CDR3 is 14 amino acids. CDR3 sequence (DNA): TGTGCCTGGAGTTACGGGGGGACCTCCTACGAGCAGTACTTC. Translating gives CAWSYGGTSYEQYF.

CDR3 protein: CASSLGQGLYQETQYF. The CDR3 DNA follows: TGCGCCAGCAGCCTAGGACAGGGCCTGTACCAAGAGACCCAGTACTTC. The rearrangement joins TRBV5-1 to TRBJ2-5; 8 bases fit TRBD1. The CDR3 covers 16 residues. Germline-derived CDR1 and CDR2 are SGHRS and YFSETQ. Losses at the gene ends were 4 bases for V and 0 bases for J; bases not matched to a gene: 8.

The chain is built from TRBV5-8 and TRBJ2-7, with D perhaps matching TRBD2 (5 bases). This CDR3 comprises 15 residues. Germline values: CDR1 SGHTS, CDR2 YDEGEE. The V end was cut by 4 bases, the J end by 6 bases, with 20 bases between. In DNA form, the CDR3 reads TGTGCCAGCAGCGAGTCGTGGGGAGTTGGCGGCGAGCAGTACTTC. Translation gives CASSESWGVGGEQYF.

This chain connects TRBV7-2 to TRBJ2-5; D is tentatively TRBD1 or TRBD2 (5 bases each). Germline loops: CDR1 SGHTA, CDR2 FQGNSA. The CDR3 is made up of 15 amino acids. V lost 3 bases and J lost 0, with 11 bases in between. The CDR3 protein is CASSLYRGYQETQYF. The CDR3 bases are TGTGCCAGCAGCTTGTATCGGGGCTACCAAGAGACCCAGTACTTC. The whole variable domain, remainder taken from reference TRBV7-2 and TRBJ2-5, is GAGVSQSPSNKVTEKGKDVELRCDPISGHTALYWYRQSLGQGLEFLIYFQGNSAPDKSGLPSDRFSAERTGGSVSTLTIQRTQQEDSAVYLCASSLYRGYQETQYFGPGTRLLVL.

This chain uses TRBV7-8 with TRBJ2-7; D may match TRBD1 or TRBD2 (5 bases each). The ends were cut back, 4 bases at V and 4 bases at J, with 11 bases in the middle. The germline V gene has CDR1 SGHVS and CDR2 FQNEAQ. There are 13 residues in the CDR3. The CDR3 loop is CASSYLGVYEQYF. In DNA form, the CDR3 reads TGTGCCAGCAGCTACCTGGGGGTGTACGAGCAGTACTTC. The full variable domain, in which reference TRBV7-8 and TRBJ2-7 provide the parts outside the CDR3, is GAGVSQSPRYKVAKRGQDVALRCDPISGHVSLFWYQQALGQGPEFLTYFQNEAQLDKSGLPSDRFFAERPEGSVSTLKIQRTQQEDSAVYLCASSYLGVYEQYFGPGTRLTVT.

J is TRBJ2-7 and V is TRBV15; D is possibly TRBD1 or TRBD2 (5 bases each). Trimming removed 4 bases at V and 2 bases at J, with 15 bases between. CDR3 length: 15 amino acids. Germline assignment: CDR1 LNHNV and CDR2 YYDKDF (reference sequence). The CDR3 region has the DNA TGTGCCACCAGCACGAGGGACCAACGTCCCTACGAGCAGTACTTC. Amino acids: CATSTRDQRPYEQYF. The full variable domain, completed using reference TRBV15 and TRBJ2-7, is DAMVIQNPRYQVTQFGKPVTLSCSQTLNHNVMYWYQQKSSQAPKLLFHYYDKDFNNEADTPDNFQSRRPNTSFCFLDIRSPGLGDTAMYLCATSTRDQRPYEQYFGPGTRLTVT.

This chain links TRBV6-1 with TRBJ2-7; the D is unclear. V shed 3 bases and J shed 3 bases, with 9 bases lying between them. The CDR3 length is 13 residues. The germline CDR1 and CDR2 sequences are MNHNS and SASEGT. CDR3: CASSEASLYEQYF. DNA of the CDR3: TGTGCCAGCAGTGAGGCCTCTCTCTACGAGCAGTACTTC.

This chain connects TRBV30 to TRBJ1-2; D might be TRBD1 (5 bases). The V end was cut by 3 bases, the J end by 5 bases, with 16 bases between. This CDR3 contains 14 residues. Germline V CDR1 and CDR2: GTSNPN, SVGIG (reference sequence). The CDR3 DNA sequence: TGTGCCTGGAGCTCGGCCAGGGTTTCGTATGGCTACACCTTC. Amino acids: CAWSSARVSYGYTF.

This clone was seen only a few times. The gene calls are TRBV7-3 and TRBJ1-2; the D is unclear. Per germline, CDR1 SGHTA and CDR2 FQGTGA. V dropped 5 bases and J dropped 4 bases, with 17 bases sitting between them. The CDR3 runs to 15 residues. The CDR3 region is CASSPYMTDFYGYTF. The CDR3 coding sequence is TGTGCCAGCAGCCCATACATGACGGATTTCTATGGCTACACCTTC.

This chain connects TRBV5-6 to TRBJ1-2; D gene unclear. Germline CDR1 is SGHDT and CDR2 is YYEEEE. The CDR3 contains 12 residues. The V and J ends lost 4 bases and 8 bases respectively, with 12 bases between them. The CDR3 sequence: CASSNENWGYTF. The CDR3 DNA follows: TGTGCCAGCAGCAATGAAAACTGGGGCTACACCTTC.

The chain is built from TRBV27 and TRBJ2-7; unclear D gene. CDR1 and CDR2 (germline): MNHEY, SMNVEV (reference sequence). The V gene lost 4 bases and the J gene lost 0 bases, with 7 bases spanning the gap. There are 13 residues in the CDR3. This chain's CDR3 is CASSSPLSYEQYF. CDR3 in DNA: TGTGCCAGCAGTTCTCCTCTCTCCTACGAGCAGTACTTC.

The CDR3 DNA follows: TGTGCCAGCAGATCGGGACAGCAAGAGACCCAGTACTTC. This gives the protein CASRSGQQETQYF. The chain links TRBV28 to TRBJ2-5; TRBD1 matches at 7 bases. The CDR3 runs 13 residues. Germline CDR1 and CDR2: MDHEN and SYDVKM. V shed 6 bases, J shed 2 bases, and the junction held 3 bases outside the gene matches. The entire variable domain, with the rest obtained from reference TRBV28 and TRBJ2-5, is as follows: DVKVTQSSRYLVKRTGEKVFLECVQDMDHENMFWYRQDPGLGLRLIYFSYDVKMKEKGDIPEGYSVSREKKERFSLILESASTNQTSMYLCASRSGQQETQYFGPGTRLLVL.

This clone has more than one count but fewer than ten. The chain uses TRBV5-1 and TRBJ2-3; 10 bases are a match to TRBD2. There are 17 residues in the CDR3. V lost 6 bases, J lost 6 bases, and 16 bases stayed unmatched. Germline values: CDR1 SGHRS, CDR2 YFSETQ. DNA of the CDR3: TGCGCCAGCACCATTGGGGGACCAGCGGGAGGGCCGGATACGCAGTATTTT. This gives the protein CASTIGGPAGGPDTQYF. The whole variable domain, remainder taken from reference TRBV5-1 and TRBJ2-3, is KAGVTQTPRYLIKTRGQQVTLSCSPISGHRSVSWYQQTPGQGLQFLFEYFSETQRNKGNFPGRFSGRQFSNSRSEMNVSTLELGDSALYLCASTIGGPAGGPDTQYFGPGTRLTVL.

The genes are TRBV19 and TRBJ2-7; TRBD2 matches 11 bases. V lost 4 bases and J lost 0; bases outside the gene matches: 8. Germline CDR1 and CDR2: LNHDA and SQIVND (reference sequence). The CDR3 is 17 residues long. CDR3 amino acids: CASSRGQGLAVSYEQYF. CDR3 coding DNA: TGTGCCAGTAGTAGGGGTCAGGGACTAGCGGTCTCCTACGAGCAGTACTTC.

This chain links TRBV15 with TRBJ1-1, with D perhaps matching TRBD1 (5 bases). Germline CDR1 and CDR2: LNHNV and YYDKDF (reference sequence). With 0 bases removed from V and 3 bases from J, the gap between germline ends came to 26 bases. CDR3 length: 20 amino acids. The CDR3 is CATSRDGVAGRLMVDTEAFF. CDR3 DNA sequence: TGTGCCACCAGCAGAGATGGGGTGGCAGGGCGTTTAATGGTTGACACTGAAGCTTTCTTT.

V and J are TRBV5-1 and TRBJ1-1; D gene uncertain. The germline V gene encodes CDR1 SGHRS and CDR2 YFSETQ. This CDR3 spans 13 amino acids. V lost 5 bases to trimming and J lost 1 base, with 9 bases between them. In DNA form, the CDR3 reads TGCGCCAGCAGTTTTACCGGGAACACTGAAGCTTTCTTT. Translation gives CASSFTGNTEAFF.

The rearrangement links TRBV5-1 to TRBJ2-2; 7 positions match TRBD1. The CDR3 is made up of 16 amino acids. Germline CDR1 reads SGHRS; CDR2 reads YFSETQ. V gave up 0 bases and J gave up 7 bases; unmatched junction bases: 9. The CDR3 nucleotides are TGCGCCAGCAGCTTGGATTGGCCAGGGGGATTCGGGGAGCTGTTTTTT. Residues: CASSLDWPGGFGELFF.

The rearrangement links TRBV14 to TRBJ1-6; D gene uncertain. V was trimmed by 0 bases and J by 4 bases, leaving 7 bases between them. CDR1 and CDR2 from the germline V gene are SGHDN and FVKESK. The CDR3 sequence is 15 residues long. CDR3 residues: CASSQDNGYNSPLHF. In DNA form, the CDR3 reads TGTGCCAGCAGCCAAGATAACGGATATAATTCACCCCTCCACTTT.

This clone was seen more than once but under ten times. The chain uses TRBV28 and TRBJ2-2; tentatively, D is TRBD1 or TRBD2 (6 bases each). In germline, CDR1 is MDHEN, CDR2 SYDVKM. The CDR3 contains 16 residues. V lost 6 bases and J 7 bases, leaving 21 bases between the germline ends. Here the CDR3 DNA reads TGTGCCAGCAGGGTTCTCTTAGTGGGGGGCAGCGGGGAGCTGTTTTTT. The encoded protein is CASRVLLVGGSGELFF. Supplemented by reference TRBV28 and TRBJ2-2, the full variable domain reads DVKVTQSSRYLVKRTGEKVFLECVQDMDHENMFWYRQDPGLGLRLIYFSYDVKMKEKGDIPEGYSVSREKKERFSLILESASTNQTSMYLCASRVLLVGGSGELFFGEGSRLTVL.

The V call is TRBV5-1, the J call TRBJ2-1; 10 nucleotides agree with TRBD2. J lost 4 bases, V lost 4 bases, and 5 bases had no gene match. The length of the CDR3 is 15 residues. CDR1 is SGHRS and CDR2 is YFSETQ in the germline V gene. CDR3 sequence: CASSSGTSAYNEQFF. CDR3 DNA sequence: TGCGCCAGCAGCAGCGGGACTAGCGCATACAATGAGCAGTTCTTC.

This chain links TRBV7-2 with TRBJ2-7; 13 nucleotides match TRBD2. V lost 5 bases to trimming and J lost 2 bases; unmatched junction nucleotides: 12. Germline assignment: CDR1 SGHTA and CDR2 FQGNSA. CDR3 length equals 18 residues. The CDR3 DNA reads TGTGCCAGCAGCAGAGGGACTAGCGGGACCGTATTTACCTACGAGCAGTACTTC. It codes for CASSRGTSGTVFTYEQYF. Complete variable domain (other parts from reference TRBV7-2 and TRBJ2-7): GAGVSQSPSNKVTEKGKDVELRCDPISGHTALYWYRQSLGQGLEFLIYFQGNSAPDKSGLPSDRFSAERTGGSVSTLTIQRTQQEDSAVYLCASSRGTSGTVFTYEQYFGPGTRLTVT.

The V call is TRBV13, the J call TRBJ2-3; TRBD1 aligns across 9 bases. Germline lookup yields CDR1 PRHDT and CDR2 FYEKMQ (reference sequence). This CDR3 has 13 residues. The junction had 1 base not matched to a gene; V was cut back by 5 bases and J by 4 bases. As DNA, the CDR3 is TGTGCCAGCAGCACAGGGGGCTCAGATACGCAGTATTTT. It yields the protein CASSTGGSDTQYF.

This clone was seen a handful of times. The rearrangement uses TRBV19 and TRBJ1-5, with D possibly TRBD1 on 6 matching bases. The germline gives CDR1 LNHDA, CDR2 SQIVND (reference sequence). Trimming took off 2 bases at V and 1 base at J, with 15 bases between the two ends. The CDR3 length is 17 residues. The CDR3 loop reads CASSIYSGGQSNQPQHF. As DNA, the CDR3 is TGTGCCAGTAGTATATATTCGGGGGGCCAGAGCAATCAGCCCCAGCATTTT.